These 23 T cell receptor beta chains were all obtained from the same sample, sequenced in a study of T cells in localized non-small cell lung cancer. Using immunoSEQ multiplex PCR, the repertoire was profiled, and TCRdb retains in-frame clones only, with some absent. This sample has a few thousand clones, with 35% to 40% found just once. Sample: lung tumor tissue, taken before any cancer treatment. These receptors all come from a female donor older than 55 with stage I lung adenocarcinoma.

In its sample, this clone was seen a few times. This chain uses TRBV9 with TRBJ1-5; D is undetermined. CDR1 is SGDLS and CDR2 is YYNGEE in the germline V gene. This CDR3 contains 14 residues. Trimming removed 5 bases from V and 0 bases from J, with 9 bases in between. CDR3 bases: TGTGCCAGCAGTGAGCAGTTTAGCAATCAGCCCCAGCATTTT. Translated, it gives CASSEQFSNQPQHF.

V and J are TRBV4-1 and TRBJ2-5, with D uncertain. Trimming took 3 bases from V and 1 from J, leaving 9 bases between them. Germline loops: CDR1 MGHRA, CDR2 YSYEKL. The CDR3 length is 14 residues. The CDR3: CASSQKPGQETQYF. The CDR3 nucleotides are TGCGCCAGCAGCCAGAAGCCGGGCCAAGAGACCCAGTACTTC.

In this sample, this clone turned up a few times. CDR3 nucleotide sequence: TGTGCCAGCGGGAGGGGCTCCTACGAGCAGTACTTC. It is translated as CASGRGSYEQYF. The V gene is TRBV19, the J gene TRBJ2-7, with 8 bases fitting TRBD2. Trimming cost V 9 bases and J 0 bases; bases outside gene matches: 1. Germline loops: CDR1 LNHDA, CDR2 SQIVND (reference sequence). The CDR3 has 12 amino acids.

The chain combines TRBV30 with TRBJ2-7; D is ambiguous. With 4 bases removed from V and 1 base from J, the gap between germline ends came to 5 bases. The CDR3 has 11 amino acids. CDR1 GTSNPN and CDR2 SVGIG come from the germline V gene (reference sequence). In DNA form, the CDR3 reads TGTGCCTGGATAAGGTCCTACGAGCAGTACTTC. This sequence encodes CAWIRSYEQYF.

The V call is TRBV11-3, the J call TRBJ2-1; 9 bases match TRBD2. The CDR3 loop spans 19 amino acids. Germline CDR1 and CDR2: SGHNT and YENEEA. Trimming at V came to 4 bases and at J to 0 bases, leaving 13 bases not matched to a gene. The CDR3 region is CASSSRAGGRISSYNEQFF. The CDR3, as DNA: TGTGCCAGCAGCTCCCGAGCGGGAGGAAGGATCAGCTCCTACAATGAGCAGTTCTTC.

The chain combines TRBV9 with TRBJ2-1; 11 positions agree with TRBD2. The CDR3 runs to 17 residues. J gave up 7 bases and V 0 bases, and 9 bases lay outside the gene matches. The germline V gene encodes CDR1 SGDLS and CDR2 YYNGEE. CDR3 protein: CASSVVEGTSGPNEQFF. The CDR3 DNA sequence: TGTGCCAGCAGCGTAGTGGAGGGGACTAGCGGCCCTAATGAGCAGTTCTTC.

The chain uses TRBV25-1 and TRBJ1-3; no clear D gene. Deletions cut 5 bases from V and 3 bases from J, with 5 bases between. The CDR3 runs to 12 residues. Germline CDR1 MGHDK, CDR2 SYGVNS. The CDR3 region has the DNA TGTGCCAGCAGTCCCATTGGAAACACCATATATTTT. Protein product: CASSPIGNTIYF.

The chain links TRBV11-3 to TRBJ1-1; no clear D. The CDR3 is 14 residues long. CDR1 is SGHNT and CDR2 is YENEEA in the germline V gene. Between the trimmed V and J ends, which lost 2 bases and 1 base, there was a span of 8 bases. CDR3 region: CASSLSRQNTEAFF. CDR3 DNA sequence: TGTGCCAGCAGCTTATCGCGACAGAACACTGAAGCTTTCTTT.

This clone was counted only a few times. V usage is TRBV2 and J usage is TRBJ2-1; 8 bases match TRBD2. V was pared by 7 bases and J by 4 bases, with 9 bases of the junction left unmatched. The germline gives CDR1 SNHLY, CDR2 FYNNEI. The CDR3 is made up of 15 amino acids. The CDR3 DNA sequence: TGTGCCAGCACACGAGGAACTAGCGGTTACAATGAGCAGTTCTTC. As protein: CASTRGTSGYNEQFF. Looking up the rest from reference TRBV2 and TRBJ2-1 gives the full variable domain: EPEVTQTPSHQVTQMGQEVILRCVPISNHLYFYWYRQILGQKVEFLVSFYNNEISEKSEIFDDQFSVERPDGSNFTLKIRSTKLEDSAMYFCASTRGTSGYNEQFFGPGTRLTVL.

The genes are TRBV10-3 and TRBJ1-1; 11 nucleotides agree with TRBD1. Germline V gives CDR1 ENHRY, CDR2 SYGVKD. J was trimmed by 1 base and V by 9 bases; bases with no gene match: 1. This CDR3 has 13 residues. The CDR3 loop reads CAMGTGGNTEAFF. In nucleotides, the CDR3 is TGTGCCATGGGGACAGGGGGGAACACTGAAGCTTTCTTT.

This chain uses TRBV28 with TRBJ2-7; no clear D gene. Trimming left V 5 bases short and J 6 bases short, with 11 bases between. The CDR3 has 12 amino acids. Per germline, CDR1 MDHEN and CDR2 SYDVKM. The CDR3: CASSRLDREQYF. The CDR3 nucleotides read TGTGCCAGCAGTCGCCTGGATCGCGAGCAGTACTTC.

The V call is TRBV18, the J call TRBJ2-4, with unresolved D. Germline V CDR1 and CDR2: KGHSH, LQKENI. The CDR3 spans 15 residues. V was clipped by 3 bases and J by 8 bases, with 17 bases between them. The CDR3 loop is CASSPFEAIVDIQYF. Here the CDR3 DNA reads TGTGCCAGCTCACCGTTTGAGGCGATTGTGGACATTCAGTACTTC. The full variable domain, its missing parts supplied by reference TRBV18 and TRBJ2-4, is NAGVMQNPRHLVRRRGQEARLRCSPMKGHSHVYWYRQLPEEGLKFMVYLQKENIIDESGMPKERFSAEFPKEGPSILRIQQVVRGDSAAYFCASSPFEAIVDIQYFGAGTRLSVL.

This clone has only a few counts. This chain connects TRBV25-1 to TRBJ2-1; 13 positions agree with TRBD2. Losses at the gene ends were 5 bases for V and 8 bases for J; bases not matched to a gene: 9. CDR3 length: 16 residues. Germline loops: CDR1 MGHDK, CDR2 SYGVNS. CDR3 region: CASSSAGTSGKDEQFF. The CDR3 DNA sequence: TGTGCCAGCAGTTCAGCCGGGACTAGCGGGAAAGATGAGCAGTTCTTC.

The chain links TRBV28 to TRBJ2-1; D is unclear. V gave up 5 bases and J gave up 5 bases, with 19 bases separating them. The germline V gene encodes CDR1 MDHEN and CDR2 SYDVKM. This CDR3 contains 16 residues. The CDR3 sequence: CASSGLVGNFDNEQFF. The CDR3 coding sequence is TGTGCCAGCAGTGGTTTAGTAGGAAACTTCGACAATGAGCAGTTCTTC. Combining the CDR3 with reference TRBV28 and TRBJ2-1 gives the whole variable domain DVKVTQSSRYLVKRTGEKVFLECVQDMDHENMFWYRQDPGLGLRLIYFSYDVKMKEKGDIPEGYSVSREKKERFSLILESASTNQTSMYLCASSGLVGNFDNEQFFGPGTRLTVL.

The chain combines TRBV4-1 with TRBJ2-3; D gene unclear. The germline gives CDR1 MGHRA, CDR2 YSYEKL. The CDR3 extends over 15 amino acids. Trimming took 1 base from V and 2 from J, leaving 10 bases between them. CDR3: CASSQGQGNTDTQYF. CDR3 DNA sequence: TGCGCCAGCAGCCAAGGGCAAGGGAACACAGATACGCAGTATTTT.

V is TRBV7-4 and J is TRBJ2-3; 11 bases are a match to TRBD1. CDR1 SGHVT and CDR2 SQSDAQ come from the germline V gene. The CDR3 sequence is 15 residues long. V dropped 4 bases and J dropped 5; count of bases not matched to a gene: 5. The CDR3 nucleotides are TGTGCCAGCAGCTACGGACAGGGGGCAAGAGATACGCAGTATTTT. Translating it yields CASSYGQGARDTQYF.

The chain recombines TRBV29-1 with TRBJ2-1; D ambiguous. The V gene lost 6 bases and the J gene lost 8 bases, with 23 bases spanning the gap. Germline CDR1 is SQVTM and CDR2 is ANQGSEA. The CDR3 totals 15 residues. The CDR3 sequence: CSVHLAREASYEQFF. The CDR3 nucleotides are TGCAGCGTCCACCTCGCTAGGGAAGCGTCGTATGAGCAGTTCTTC.

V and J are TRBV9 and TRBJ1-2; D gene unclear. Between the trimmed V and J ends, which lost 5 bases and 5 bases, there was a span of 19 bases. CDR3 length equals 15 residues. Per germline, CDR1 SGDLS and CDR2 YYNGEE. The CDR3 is CASSEAGRAPYGYTF. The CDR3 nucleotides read TGTGCCAGCAGTGAGGCCGGTCGGGCTCCATATGGCTACACCTTC.

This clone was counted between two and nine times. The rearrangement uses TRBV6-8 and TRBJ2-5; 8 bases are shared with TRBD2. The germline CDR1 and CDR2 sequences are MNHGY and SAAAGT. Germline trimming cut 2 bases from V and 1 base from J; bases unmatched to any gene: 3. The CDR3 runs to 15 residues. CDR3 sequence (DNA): TGTGCCAGCAGTTACGGGCTAGCGGGCCAAGAGACCCAGTACTTC. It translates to CASSYGLAGQETQYF.

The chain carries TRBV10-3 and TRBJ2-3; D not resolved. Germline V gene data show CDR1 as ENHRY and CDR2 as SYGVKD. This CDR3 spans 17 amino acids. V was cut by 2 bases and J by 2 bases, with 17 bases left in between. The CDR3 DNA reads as TGTGCCATCAGTGAGATTAGCCTAGAGGCTTTCACAGATACGCAGTATTTT. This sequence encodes CAISEISLEAFTDTQYF.

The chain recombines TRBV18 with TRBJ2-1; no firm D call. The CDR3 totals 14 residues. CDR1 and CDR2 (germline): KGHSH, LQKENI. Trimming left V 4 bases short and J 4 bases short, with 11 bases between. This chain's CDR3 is CASSHEKMYNEQFF. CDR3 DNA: TGTGCCAGCTCACACGAAAAAATGTACAATGAGCAGTTCTTC.

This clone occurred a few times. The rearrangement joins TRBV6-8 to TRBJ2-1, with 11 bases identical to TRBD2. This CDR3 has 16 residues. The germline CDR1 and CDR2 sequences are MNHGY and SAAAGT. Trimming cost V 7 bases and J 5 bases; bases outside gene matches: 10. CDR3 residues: CASTRLTSGANNEQFF. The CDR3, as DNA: TGTGCCAGCACCCGCTTGACTAGCGGGGCCAACAATGAGCAGTTCTTC.

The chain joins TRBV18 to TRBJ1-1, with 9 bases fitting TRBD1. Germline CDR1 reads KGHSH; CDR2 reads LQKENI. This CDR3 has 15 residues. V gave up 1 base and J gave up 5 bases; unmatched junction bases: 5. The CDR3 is CASSPQGTGYTEAFF. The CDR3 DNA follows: TGTGCCAGCTCACCACAGGGGACAGGGTATACTGAAGCTTTCTTT.